This T cell receptor beta chain was profiled in a study of CD8 T cells in ankylosing spondylitis. TCRdb analysed the 5' RACE reads with MiXCR anew, one entry per CDR3 protein. The sample lists more than 7,500 distinct CDR3 sequences; 3.9% were seen once. This clonotype was counted ten times or more. The sequence was obtained from a female donor with ankylosing spondylitis or in good health (not recorded which). The sample consisted of blood, either unsorted or a sorted T cell fraction (not recorded which).

CDR3 coding DNA: TGTGCCAGCAGCGTAGACACTAGCGGCACAGATACGCAGTATTTT. It codes for CASSVDTSGTDTQYF. The chain employs TRBV9 and TRBJ2-3, with 7 bases lining up with TRBD2. The CDR3 spans 15 residues. Germline V gene sequence: CDR1 SGDLS, CDR2 YYNGEE. With 0 bases clipped from V and 1 base from J, the junction kept 2 bases outside the gene matches.